Given below is one T cell receptor beta chain in context. In terms of age and location, participants ranged from roughly 18 to 95 years and lived in about 25 US areas. Grouping used clinical history reported by participants in a survey and questionnaire. Sequencing used immunoSEQ multiplex PCR; TCRdb keeps in-frame clones, though not all of them. The sample lists hundreds of thousands of clones; about 90% were seen once. The data derive from a study of blood T cell repertoires in COVID-19. Study in general: The United States, Italy and Spain provided the acute and convalescent COVID-19 samples.

Germline CDR1 SGHRS, CDR2 YFSETQ. The CDR3 length is 14 residues. Trimming cost V 0 bases and J 0 bases, with 3 bases left between them. The clonotype comes from a woman aged 25 to 45 with acute COVID-19. V gene TRBV5-1 combines with J gene TRBJ2-2; D remains unclear. Sequencing used PBMCs or T cells enriched from blood (not recorded which). The CDR3 DNA is TGCGCCAGCAGCTTGGCTGCGAACACCGGGGAGCTGTTTTTT. This encodes CASSLAANTGELFF.